This TCR beta chain was identified during a study of T cell responses to AZD1222 COVID-19 vaccine. The study's findings and limits: Baseline testing showed seropositivity in only five to seven AZD1222 recipients. No day 14 peak samples; only post-peak repertoires were characterized. Regions 160-218 and 743-854 dominated among vaccine-associated CD4 TCRs spanning spike. In a largely white British group with more females than males, clonal diversity was possibly underestimated.

Here immunoSEQ multiplex PCR was the method, and the copy in TCRdb shows in-frame clones only, minus some. The profile shows about 270,000 clones, 94% of them singletons. Details on this clone: The antigen is undetermined. The junction differs from germline at one of its ends, possibly a read error.

This CDR3 is 12 amino acids long. Germline V gene sequence: CDR1 SGHNT, CDR2 YYREEE (reference sequence). The rearrangement links TRBV5-4 to TRBJ1-2; D might be TRBD1 (5 bases). The sequence was collected from an adult who received the AZD1222 COVID-19 vaccine. The sequences come from peripheral blood, collected 28 days after the second AZD1222 dose. In DNA form, the CDR3 reads TGTGCCAGCAGCCCAGACAGCTCGGGAGTCGCCTTC. This translates into CASSPDSSGVAF.